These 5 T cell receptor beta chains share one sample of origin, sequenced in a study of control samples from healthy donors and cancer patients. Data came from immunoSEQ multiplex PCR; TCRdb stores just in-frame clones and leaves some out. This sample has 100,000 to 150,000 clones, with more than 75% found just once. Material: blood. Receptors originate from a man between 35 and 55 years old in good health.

DNA for the CDR3: TGTGCCAGCAGCTTAGGGTCCGGGGTATCAGGCTACACCTTC. Protein: CASSLGSGVSGYTF. The chain is built from TRBV11-3 and TRBJ1-2, with D uncertain. V was clipped by 1 base and J by 8 bases, with 14 bases between them. This CDR3 contains 14 residues. Germline values: CDR1 SGHNT, CDR2 YENEEA.

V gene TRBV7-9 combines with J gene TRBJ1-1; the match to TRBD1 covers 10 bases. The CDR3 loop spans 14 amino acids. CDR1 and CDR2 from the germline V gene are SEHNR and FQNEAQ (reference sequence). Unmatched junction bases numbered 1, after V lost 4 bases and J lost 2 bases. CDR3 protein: CASSWTGGNTEAFF. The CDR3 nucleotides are TGTGCCAGCAGCTGGACAGGGGGAAACACTGAAGCTTTCTTT.

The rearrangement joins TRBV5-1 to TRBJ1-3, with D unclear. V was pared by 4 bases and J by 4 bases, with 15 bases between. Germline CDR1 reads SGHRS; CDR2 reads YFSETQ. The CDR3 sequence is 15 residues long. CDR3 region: CASSPYGEGGNTIYF. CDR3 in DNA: TGCGCCAGCAGCCCTTACGGCGAGGGAGGAAACACCATATATTTT.

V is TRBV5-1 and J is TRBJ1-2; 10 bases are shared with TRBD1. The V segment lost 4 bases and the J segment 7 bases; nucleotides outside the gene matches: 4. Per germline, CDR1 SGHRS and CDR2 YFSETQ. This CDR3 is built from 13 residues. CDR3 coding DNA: TGCGCCAGCAGCATGACAGGGGGCATTGGCTACACCTTC. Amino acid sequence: CASSMTGGIGYTF.

CDR3 in amino acids: CASSDGQGVSPLHF. The CDR3 nucleotides read TGTGCCAGCAGTGATGGACAGGGGGTTTCACCCCTCCACTTT. V and J are TRBV25-1 and TRBJ1-6, with 10 bases matching TRBD1. V lost 3 bases to trimming and J lost 9 bases; unmatched junction nucleotides: 2. From germline, CDR1 is MGHDK and CDR2 SYGVNS. The CDR3 is 14 residues long.